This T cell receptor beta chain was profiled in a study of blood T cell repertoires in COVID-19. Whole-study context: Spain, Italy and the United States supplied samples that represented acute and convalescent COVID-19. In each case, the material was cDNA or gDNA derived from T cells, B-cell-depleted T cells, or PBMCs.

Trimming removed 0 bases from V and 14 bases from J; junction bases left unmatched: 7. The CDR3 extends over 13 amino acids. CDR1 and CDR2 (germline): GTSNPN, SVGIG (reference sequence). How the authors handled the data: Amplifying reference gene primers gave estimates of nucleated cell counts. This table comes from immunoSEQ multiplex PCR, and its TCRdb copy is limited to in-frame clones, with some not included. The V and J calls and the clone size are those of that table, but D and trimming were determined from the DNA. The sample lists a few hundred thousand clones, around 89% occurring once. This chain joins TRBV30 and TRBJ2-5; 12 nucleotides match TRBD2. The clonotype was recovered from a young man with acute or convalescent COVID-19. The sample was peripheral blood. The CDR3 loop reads CAWSVGSTSGGYF. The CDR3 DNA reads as TGTGCCTGGAGTGTAGGATCGACTAGCGGGGGATACTTC.